Listed below are T cell receptor beta chains from one sample, sequenced in a study of CXCR4 blockade with PD-1 therapy in pancreatic cancer. Sequencing used immunoSEQ multiplex PCR; TCRdb keeps in-frame clones, though not all of them. This sample yields 6,000 or so clones, of which 35% are seen a single time; 10% to 15% belongs to the top ten. Sequencing was performed on tumor tissue. The receptors were gathered from a human donor with pancreatic ductal adenocarcinoma. The CDR3 runs from the conserved cysteine through the conserved F or W. The D gene is left open where the match is weak. Size tells how often a clone was seen (once, few, many) or the class of an expanded clone, and some rows leave it out.

len | abundance | j_gene | v_gene | d_gene | CDR3aa | CDR3nt
12 | NA | TRBJ1-4 | TRBV28 | NA | CASRLSGKGLFF | TGTGCCAGCAGACTTAGCGGGAAAGGACTGTTTTTT
16 | NA | TRBJ1-4 | TRBV14 | TRBD1 | CASSRFTGTANEKLFF | TGTGCCAGCAGCCGTTTTACCGGGACAGCTAATGAAAAACTGTTTTTT
15 | few | TRBJ2-1 | TRBV19 | TRBD2 | CASSIGTSGTNEQFF | TGTGCCAGTAGTATCGGGACTAGCGGGACGAATGAGCAGTTCTTC
15 | NA | TRBJ2-7 | TRBV18 | NA | CASSPPLAGTYEQYF | TGTGCCAGCTCACCACCGTTGGCAGGGACCTACGAGCAGTACTTC
12 | NA | TRBJ2-7 | TRBV29-1 | NA | CSVGLGVYEQYF | TGCAGCGTTGGTTTGGGGGTTTACGAGCAGTACTTC
12 | few | TRBJ1-1 | TRBV9 | NA | CASSEAGPEAFF | TGTGCCAGCAGTGAGGCCGGGCCTGAAGCTTTCTTT
15 | NA | TRBJ2-7 | TRBV6-8 | NA | CASSYGASSSYEQYF | TGTGCCAGCAGTTATGGCGCTTCCTCTTCCTACGAGCAGTACTTC
14 | many | TRBJ2-5 | TRBV11-3 | TRBD1 | CASSPGQAGGTQYF | TGTGCCAGCAGCCCGGGACAGGCCGGTGGGACCCAGTACTTC
15 | many | TRBJ1-2 | TRBV9 | NA | CASSVGAGSNYGYTF | TGTGCCAGCAGCGTAGGGGCAGGGAGTAACTATGGCTACACCTTC
14 | NA | TRBJ2-7 | TRBV28 | TRBD1 | CASSWDRGTYEQYF | TGTGCCAGCAGCTGGGACAGGGGGACCTACGAGCAGTACTTC
15 | NA | TRBJ1-5 | TRBV19 | NA | CASSIQGLSHQPQHF | TGTGCCAGTAGTATACAGGGACTTTCCCATCAGCCCCAGCATTTT
14 | many | TRBJ2-1 | TRBV6-8 | NA | CASSYKQPNNEQFF | TGTGCCAGCAGTTACAAACAGCCCAACAATGAGCAGTTCTTC
16 | NA | TRBJ2-3 | TRBV5-1 | NA | CASSSGRTAPSGTQYF | TGCGCCAGCAGCTCAGGAAGGACAGCTCCTTCGGGTACGCAGTATTTT
15 | few | TRBJ2-3 | TRBV28 | NA | CASMTRGPRTDTQYF | TGTGCCAGCATGACGAGGGGACCCCGCACAGATACGCAGTATTTT
14 | few | TRBJ2-2 | TRBV6-8 | NA | CASKGLEDTGELFF | TGTGCCAGCAAGGGGCTAGAGGACACCGGGGAGCTGTTTTTT
14 | NA | TRBJ1-2 | TRBV28 | NA | CASTSGETGYGYTF | TGTGCCAGCACCTCCGGGGAGACCGGCTATGGCTACACCTTC
15 | NA | TRBJ1-1 | TRBV5-1 | NA | CASSLADRSPPEAFF | TGCGCCAGCAGCTTGGCTGACAGGAGCCCTCCTGAAGCTTTCTTT
15 | NA | TRBJ2-1 | TRBV19 | NA | CASSPDGTPYNEQFF | TGTGCCAGTAGTCCCGATGGGACACCTTACAATGAGCAGTTCTTC
15 | medium-sized | TRBJ2-7 | TRBV11-3 | TRBD2 | CASSAGLAGVNEQYF | TGTGCCAGCAGCGCGGGACTAGCGGGAGTCAACGAGCAGTACTTC
15 | NA | TRBJ2-3 | TRBV9 | TRBD2 | CASSPSGTRGDTQYF | TGTGCCAGCAGCCCCTCCGGGACTAGGGGAGATACGCAGTATTTT
13 | NA | TRBJ2-1 | TRBV12-5 | NA | CASGLGGVHEQFF | TGTGCTAGTGGCCTAGGGGGAGTTCATGAGCAGTTCTTC
13 | NA | TRBJ2-1 | TRBV9 | NA | CASSVSQLEAQFF | TGTGCCAGCAGCGTATCTCAACTAGAGGCGCAGTTCTTC
13 | NA | TRBJ2-5 | TRBV28 | NA | CASSSGGEETQYF | TGTGCCAGCAGTTCCGGGGGCGAGGAGACCCAGTACTTC
15 | NA | TRBJ2-7 | TRBV19 | NA | CASSIRGEDRYEQYF | TGTGCCAGTAGTATAAGGGGTGAGGACCGCTACGAGCAGTACTTC
15 | NA | TRBJ1-1 | TRBV19 | NA | CASSIDRQTNTEAFF | TGTGCCAGTAGTATAGATCGGCAGACGAACACTGAAGCTTTCTTT
14 | NA | TRBJ2-2 | TRBV19 | TRBD2 | CASTGTSPSGELFF | TGTGCCAGTACCGGGACTAGCCCTTCCGGGGAGCTGTTTTTT
16 | few | TRBJ2-2 | TRBV11-3 | NA | CASRKGLGGDTGELFF | TGTGCCAGCAGAAAGGGACTCGGAGGAGACACCGGGGAGCTGTTTTTT
14 | NA | TRBJ1-1 | TRBV1 | NA | CASSQDRASYDAFF | TGCGCCAGCAGCCAAGATAGGGCCAGCTACGACGCTTTCTTT
15 | NA | TRBJ2-2 | TRBV19 | TRBD2 | CASRRLAGRTGELFF | TGTGCCAGCCGCAGACTAGCGGGTCGAACCGGGGAGCTGTTTTTT
16 | NA | TRBJ2-2 | TRBV19 | TRBD2 | CASSPGLAGSAGELFF | TGTGCCAGTAGTCCGGGACTAGCGGGATCGGCCGGGGAGCTGTTTTTT
19 | medium-sized | TRBJ2-3 | TRBV11-3 | NA | CASSLGGRTIRPGTDTQYF | TGTGCCAGCAGCTTGGGGGGCAGGACAATCCGACCTGGCACAGATACGCAGTATTTT
14 | many | TRBJ2-5 | TRBV9 | NA | CASSVDGAAETQYF | TGTGCCAGCAGCGTAGACGGTGCTGCAGAGACCCAGTACTTC